This T cell receptor (beta chain) was profiled in a study of beta chain features in type 1 diabetes. CDR1 is SGHAT, CDR2 FQDESV, per germline (reference sequence). CDR3 size: 11 residues. The V end was cut by 5 bases, the J end by 6 bases, with 6 bases between. Every isolated RNA sample was fully reverse transcribed, so sequencing captured expressed TCRB transcripts. Assay: immunoSEQ multiplex PCR; the TCRdb copy retains only in-frame clones and omits some. The sample shows about 450,000 clones, about an eighth of them seen only once. The sequencing input was naive CD4+ T cells from blood. The V gene is TRBV11-1, the J gene TRBJ2-3; D is unresolved. This TCR derives from a woman younger than 30 in good health. The CDR3 DNA reads TGTGCCAGCAGCCCCCGGGATACGCAGTATTTT. Protein sequence: CASSPRDTQYF.